The present T cell receptor (beta chain) was sequenced within a study of Graves' ophthalmopathy and Graves' hyperthyroidism (dated by TCRdb to between 2017 and 2018). In the study overall: Peripheral blood was collected before any treatment was given, at the time of initial diagnosis. To tell Graves' ophthalmopathy apart from Graves' hyperthyroidism, and to predict which patients would progress to ophthalmopathy, the study relied on TCR beta repertoire signatures. In total, under 150 blood samples were TCR-sequenced: 40 to 45 ophthalmopathy, 80 or so hyperthyroidism and roughly 17 hyperthyroidism-to-ophthalmopathy patients. To explore V-J signatures that distinguish ophthalmopathy from hyperthyroidism, a discovery set of under 110 patients was enrolled, made up of about 40 with ophthalmopathy and roughly 55 with stable hyperthyroidism. For independent validation, a separate cohort was made up of about 18 hyperthyroidism patients plus 17 patients who later progressed from hyperthyroidism to ophthalmopathy. In roughly 6 hyperthyroidism patients, the T-cell repertoire of thyroid tissue was compared with the T-cell repertoire of blood. Following sampling, methimazole starting at 30 mg daily was administered to hyperthyroidism patients, and high-dose intravenous methylprednisolone was administered to ophthalmopathy patients.

Ophthalmopathy patients were characterized by moderately to severely active disease, a Clinical Activity Score of at least 3, a NOSPECS grade of at least 4, and a disease duration under 3 months. Anyone with other autoimmune diseases, uncontrolled infections, pregnancy or lactation was excluded from the study. Clinical symptoms, serum thyroxine, TRAb, thyroid ultrasound and orbital computed tomography were used for diagnosis. Using Ficoll-Paque density gradient centrifugation, PBMCs were isolated from about 9.2 ml of fresh peripheral blood. Trizol reagent was used to extract the total RNA, and its quality was then checked on an Agilent 2100 Bioanalyzer. For repertoire sequencing, the TCR beta CDR3 regions were amplified from RNA transcripts. The first round was an RT-PCR using HTBI primers with the Qiagen OneStep RT-PCR kit, and this first round was followed by a second-round multiplex PCR, then size selection and purification. Libraries were sequenced on an Illumina HiSeq2000 using paired-end 100 bp reads. The original methods were these. SOAPnuke was used for read processing, and reads with adapters, uncalled bases, a mean Phred below 15, or no exact constant-primer or identifier match were discarded. COPE v1.2.5 was used to merge high-quality paired reads. Each unique nucleotide sequence was treated as a clonotype, and MiTCR v1.1 was used to align the clonotypes to the IMGT TRB V, D and J references. The analysis was limited to V-J combinations with a frequency above 0.0001, which together covered about 99% of repertoires. For each V-J combination, a TCR clonal expansion and chaos score was defined as F50 clonal expansion divided by the chaos observed in the TCRdist matrix. Welch's t-statistics and random forest were used to reduce the features to about a dozen V-J combinations, which were then used as input to a naive Bayes classifier. The Morisita-Horn index was used to measure how similar the thyroid and blood repertoires were. TCRdb reanalyzed the raw reads on its own, using fastp at Q25 for trimming and MiXCR for clone calling, and kept in-frame beta chains. Each record represents a unique CDR3 protein, reported with the most common genes and DNA among its rows. Clone size and V and J calls follow TCRdb, not the original study. For this sample there are almost 750,000 distinct CDR3 sequences; roughly two fifths appear just once. Clones ranked in the top ten supply 44% of the sample.

Overall study results and their limits: Sample size was not statistically predetermined, and group allocation was not concealed from the investigators. Most expanded thyroid clonotypes with frequency above 0.001 were also detected in blood, suggesting blood repertoires may reflect the thyroid immune response. In cross-validation, the 13-signature model distinguished ophthalmopathy from stable hyperthyroidism with just over 85% sensitivity and 81% to 82% specificity, while in the test set the corresponding values were about 79% and 69%. In validation, the model predicted ophthalmopathy progression with about 71% sensitivity and roughly 72% specificity; some 13 predicted patients were CT-confirmed with GO in a median of 6.5 months.

The CDR3, cysteine through phenylalanine, is 15 amino acids long. This entry keeps only the CDR3 DNA: 45 bases, framed from base 1. Relative to germline, V is 3 bases shorter and J is 6 bases shorter, with 17 bases between their ends. Looking up the germline V gene yields CDR1 SNHLY and CDR2 FYNNEI. Concerning this clonotype itself: The antigen it recognizes is unknown. Base qualities are missing; no much larger clone stands one base away.

This TCR came from an adult man with Graves' ophthalmopathy. This chain joins TRBV2 to TRBJ1-1, with a tentative D gene TRBD1 over 6 matching bases. Sequencing input: peripheral blood. At the DNA level, the sequence is TGTGCCAGCAGTGAGCTGGGGGGACAAGAGTCTGAAGCTTTCTTT. This translates into CASSELGGQESEAFF. Reference TRBV2 and TRBJ1-1 proteins supply the regions before and after the CDR3; the full variable domain is: EPEVTQTPSHQVTQMGQEVILRCVPISNHLYFYWYRQILGQKVEFLVSFYNNEISEKSEIFDDQFSVERPDGSNFTLKIRSTKLEDSAMYFCASSELGGQESEAFFGQGTRLTVV.